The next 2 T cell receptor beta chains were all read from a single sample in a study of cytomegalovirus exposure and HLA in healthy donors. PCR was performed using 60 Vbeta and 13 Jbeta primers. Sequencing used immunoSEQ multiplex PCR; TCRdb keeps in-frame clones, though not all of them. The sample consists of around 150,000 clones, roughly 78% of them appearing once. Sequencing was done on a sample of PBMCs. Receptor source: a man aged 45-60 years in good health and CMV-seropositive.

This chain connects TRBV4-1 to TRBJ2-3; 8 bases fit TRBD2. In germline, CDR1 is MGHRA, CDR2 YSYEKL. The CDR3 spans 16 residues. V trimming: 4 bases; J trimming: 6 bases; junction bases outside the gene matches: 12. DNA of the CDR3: TGCGCCAGCAGCCCGTCCGGGGCGGGGGGTTCGGATACGCAGTATTTT. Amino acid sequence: CASSPSGAGGSDTQYF.

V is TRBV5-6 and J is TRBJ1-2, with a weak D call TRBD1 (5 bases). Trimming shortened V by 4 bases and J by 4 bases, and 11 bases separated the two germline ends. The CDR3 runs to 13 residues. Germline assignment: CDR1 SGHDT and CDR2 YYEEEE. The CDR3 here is CASSHDRGYGYTF. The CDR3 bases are TGTGCCAGCAGCCACGACAGAGGCTATGGCTACACCTTC.